This is a list of T cell receptor beta chains from one sample in a study of identical twins. TCRdb re-derived calls from the 5' RACE reads in MiXCR, one entry per CDR3 protein. This sample yields 400,000 to 550,000 distinct CDR3 sequences, of which less than 25% are seen a single time; about 2.7% belongs to the top ten. The same sample was also studied in work on T cells expressing NK-cell markers.

The sample taken for sequencing was CD4+ T cells sorted from blood. Every receptor here comes from a woman between 18 and 29 years old in good health. CDR3s include the opening cysteine and the closing phenylalanine or tryptophan. The D gene is left open where the match is weak. Where a row states a size, it is once, few, many or the class of an expanded clone; other rows omit it.

d_call j_call clone_size v_call cdr3_nt cdr3_aa
NA TRBJ2-5 few TRBV3-1 TGTGCCAGCAGCCAAGTTGGGGCCCGGGAGACCCAGTACTTC CASSQVGARETQYF
TRBD2 TRBJ2-7 NA TRBV7-2 TGTGCCAGCAGCCGTCTGAGCGGGAGTAGTTACGAGCAGTACTTC CASSRLSGSSYEQYF
NA TRBJ2-3 many TRBV12-3/TRBV12-4 TGTGCCAGCACCCCTTTCACAGATACGCAGTATTTT CASTPFTDTQYF
NA TRBJ2-7 NA TRBV5-1 TGCGCCAGCAGCTCCGGGAGTGGCAACGAGCAGTACTTC CASSSGSGNEQYF
TRBD1 TRBJ2-5 few TRBV3-1 TGTGCCAGCAGCCTCTGGACAGGGGGTGCAGAGACCCAGTACTTC CASSLWTGGAETQYF
NA TRBJ1-4 NA TRBV5-1 TGCGCCAGCCGCGATTTATCTGGACACCCGAATGAAAAACTGTTTTTT CASRDLSGHPNEKLFF
TRBD2 TRBJ2-1 NA TRBV15 TGTGCCACCAGCCAGGGACTAGCGGGTAACAATGAGCAGTTCTTC CATSQGLAGNNEQFF
NA TRBJ2-5 NA TRBV12-3/TRBV12-4 TGTGCCAGCACCCACAGAGGAGAAGAGACCCAGTACTTC CASTHRGEETQYF
NA TRBJ2-3 many TRBV5-1 TGTGCCAGCAGCTTGGGAGGTATCACAGATACGCAGTATTTT CASSLGGITDTQYF
NA TRBJ1-2 NA TRBV21-1 TGTGCCAGCAGGCGGGGTATTGGTGGCTACACCTTC CASRRGIGGYTF
NA TRBJ2-7 NA TRBV12-3/TRBV12-4 TGTGCCAGCAGCCCAAGAGTGGGATCAATCTACGAGCAGTACTTC CASSPRVGSIYEQYF
NA TRBJ2-5 NA TRBV11-3 TGTGCCAGCAGCTTTTCCGGCTACCCAGAGACCCAGTACTTC CASSFSGYPETQYF
TRBD2 TRBJ2-2 few TRBV7-6 TGTGCCAGCAGCTTTCTACTAGCGGACACCGGGGAGCTGTTTTTT CASSFLLADTGELFF
NA TRBJ2-7 NA TRBV20-1 TGCAGTGCCTCACTCGTGGCCTACGAGCAGTACTTC CSASLVAYEQYF
NA TRBJ2-3 NA TRBV5-6 TGTGCCAGCACCTTTCCTAAGGGCGCGGATACGCAGTATTTT CASTFPKGADTQYF
NA TRBJ1-5 many TRBV12-3/TRBV12-4 TGTGCCAGCAGTTTGTCCGAGGAGGATCAGCCCCAGCATTTT CASSLSEEDQPQHF
NA TRBJ2-7 NA TRBV6-6 TGTGCCAGCAGTTCTGTAGCCCACGAGCAGTACTTC CASSSVAHEQYF
TRBD1 TRBJ2-1 NA TRBV5-1 TGCGCCAGCAGCTCAGGGGGCTCCTACAATGAGCAGTTCTTC CASSSGGSYNEQFF
NA TRBJ2-3 few TRBV5-1 TGCGCCAGCAGCGGGGGGCCGGGACTGGGTGCCATTTTT CASSGGPGLGAIF
NA TRBJ2-1 few TRBV4-3 TGCGCCAGCAGCCAAATGAGGGGTGGGCTAGGAGGCTACAATGAGCAGTTCTTC CASSQMRGGLGGYNEQFF
TRBD1 TRBJ2-1 once TRBV6-1 TGTGCCAGCACGCTAACAGGGGGTCGGAATGAGCAGTTCTTC CASTLTGGRNEQFF
NA TRBJ2-2 few TRBV12-3/TRBV12-4 TGTGCCAGCAGTTTAGAGCGGCTAGAGCTTATCGGGGAGCTGTTTTTT CASSLERLELIGELFF
NA TRBJ2-7 few TRBV19 TGTGCCAGTAGTATGGGGGACGGATCCTACGAGCAGTACTTC CASSMGDGSYEQYF
NA TRBJ2-3 NA TRBV29-1 TGCAGCGTGGGGGACCTTCAATTCAGGGATACGCAGTATTTT CSVGDLQFRDTQYF
NA TRBJ2-5 few TRBV7-9 TGTGCCAGCAGCTCCCAGGTGGGGATTTTGTACCAAGAGACCCAGTACTTC CASSSQVGILYQETQYF
NA TRBJ2-1 few TRBV12-3/TRBV12-4 TGTGCCAGCAGTCCTGAACCCGGGTGGAATGAGCAGTTCTTC CASSPEPGWNEQFF
NA TRBJ1-2 NA TRBV30 TGTGCCTGGAGCGGGTTAGGCTACACCTTC CAWSGLGYTF
TRBD1 TRBJ2-3 NA TRBV6-1 TGTGCCAGCAGAAAGACCGCGGGACAGGCAGAAGATACGCAGTATTTT CASRKTAGQAEDTQYF
TRBD2 TRBJ2-1 NA TRBV12-3/TRBV12-4 TGTGCCAGCAGTTCGGGACTAGCGGGAGGGCAATACAATGAGCAGTTCTTC CASSSGLAGGQYNEQFF
NA TRBJ2-3 NA TRBV20-1 TGCAGTGCTAGACTAGGGGGAGATACGCAGTATTTT CSARLGGDTQYF
TRBD2 TRBJ2-1 NA TRBV11-2 TGTGCCAGCAGCTTAGGCCGCGTAGCGGGAGACAATGAGCAGTTCTTC CASSLGRVAGDNEQFF
NA TRBJ1-6 few TRBV10-2 TGCGCCAGCAGTGATAATTCACCCCTCCACTTT CASSDNSPLHF
NA TRBJ2-1 NA TRBV5-1 TGCGCCAGCAGCTTGGCGGGACGGGACAATGAGCAGTTCTTC CASSLAGRDNEQFF
NA TRBJ2-7 NA TRBV25-1 TGTGCCAGCAGTGGTCAGCTTAACCCCTACGAGCAGTACTTC CASSGQLNPYEQYF
NA TRBJ1-1 many TRBV10-3 TGTGCCATCAGGCAGGGATTGAACACTGAAGCTTTCTTT CAIRQGLNTEAFF
NA TRBJ1-6 NA TRBV4-3 TGCGCCAGCAGCCAAGAGCCGGGCACCCTCCACTTT CASSQEPGTLHF
TRBD2 TRBJ2-3 NA TRBV5-1 TGCGCCAGCAGCTTGGGACGGGGGGGGCAAGATACGCAGTATTTT CASSLGRGGQDTQYF
NA TRBJ2-7 NA TRBV7-9 TGTGCCAGCAGCTTAACTCGGTACGGGGGCGGCGAGCAGTACTTC CASSLTRYGGGEQYF
NA TRBJ2-7 few TRBV6-2/TRBV6-3 TGTGCCAGCAGTTATTCACCCCACAGAGGGTACGAGCAGTACTTC CASSYSPHRGYEQYF
NA TRBJ1-2 few TRBV7-8 TGTGCCAGCAGCTTAGGGGCGGTTGGGAAGAACTATGGCTACACCTTC CASSLGAVGKNYGYTF
NA TRBJ1-1 NA TRBV19 TGTGCCAGTACCCTTGCCCGGGGGGCTATGGGCACTGAAGCTTTCTTT CASTLARGAMGTEAFF
NA TRBJ1-5 few TRBV7-2 TGTGCCAGCAGCCCGTGGGGCGATAGCAATCAGCCCCAGCATTTT CASSPWGDSNQPQHF
TRBD1 TRBJ2-3 NA TRBV9 TGTGCCAGCAGCGCCGCCGGGACAGGGGGCCTGTCAGATACGCAGTATTTT CASSAAGTGGLSDTQYF